Each of the 10 T cell receptor beta chains below was sequenced from the same sample in a study of human T cells and chemical hapten exposure. Using its own MiXCR run on the RACE reads, TCRdb lists one record per CDR3 protein. The data hold 50,000 or so distinct CDR3 sequences, with 11% observed a single time. Time point noted: patch test 1, 2 weeks after DPC sensitization. Stated treatment: therapeutic diphenylcyclopropenone sensitization with weekly scalp DPC. Unfractionated whole blood yielded the extracted total RNA. Sequencing used whole blood, obtained in connection with sensitization to the hapten diphenylcyclopropenone (DPC). The receptors shown here come from a woman aged 35 to 49 with alopecia areata. Some clones in this sample may be carry-over from other donors' samples.

This clonotype was observed a handful of times. CDR3 in amino acids: CASSLDLTPGSTNEKLFF. The CDR3 coding sequence is TGTGCCAGCAGCTTAGATCTGACCCCAGGGAGCACTAATGAAAAACTGTTTTTT. V gene TRBV6-6 combines with J gene TRBJ1-4, with a weak D call TRBD1 (5 bases). V was trimmed by 6 bases and J by 2 bases, leaving 22 bases between them. This CDR3 contains 18 residues. The germline gives CDR1 MNHNY, CDR2 SVGAGI (reference sequence).

This clonotype was observed a few times. The chain has TRBV3-1 and TRBJ1-6; weak D call: TRBD1 (5 bases). Per the germline V gene, CDR1 is LGHDT and CDR2 is YNNKEL (reference sequence). Trimming pared 3 bases from V and 11 bases from J, leaving 11 bases between. The CDR3 is 13 amino acids. The CDR3 nucleotides are TGTGCCAGCAGCCAGGGGGGTCGGACACCCCTCCACTTT. Its translation is CASSQGGRTPLHF.

The rearrangement links TRBV15 to TRBJ1-4; no definite D call. V was clipped by 8 bases and J by 4 bases, with 11 bases between them. The CDR3 is 13 residues long. Germline V gene sequence: CDR1 LNHNV, CDR2 YYDKDF (reference sequence). Written as DNA, the CDR3 is TGTGCCACCGCCCGCGAAAATAATGAAAAACTGTTTTTT. Residues: CATARENNEKLFF.

The rearrangement uses TRBV10-2 and TRBJ2-2; weak D call: TRBD1 (6 bases). CDR3 length: 14 residues. The germline V gene encodes CDR1 WSHSY and CDR2 SAAADI. Trimming left V 7 bases short and J 3 bases short, with 12 bases between. The CDR3, as DNA: TGCGCCAGCAAAACACAGGGAGACACCGGGGAGCTGTTTTTT. It specifies CASKTQGDTGELFF.

This clonotype was counted many times. V gene TRBV7-8 combines with J gene TRBJ1-1, with D maybe TRBD1 (6 bases). The germline gives CDR1 SGHVS, CDR2 FQNEAQ. The CDR3 has 14 amino acids. V was pared by 5 bases and J by 2 bases, with 12 bases between. Here the CDR3 DNA reads TGTGCCAGCAGCACCGGGACACTCAACACTGAAGCTTTCTTT. Translating it yields CASSTGTLNTEAFF.

This clonotype was detected only a few times. CDR3 coding DNA: TGCGCCAGCAGCTTGACTAGCGGGGGAGAGACCCAGTACTTC. This encodes CASSLTSGGETQYF. This chain links TRBV5-1 with TRBJ2-5; 11 nucleotides match TRBD2. The CDR3 consists of 14 residues. Germline trimming cut 1 base from V and 4 bases from J; bases unmatched to any gene: 0. Per the germline V gene, CDR1 is SGHRS and CDR2 is YFSETQ.

In its sample, this clonotype was seen many times. This CDR3 reads CATGNSGTDTQYF. CDR3 sequence (DNA): TGTGCCACCGGGAATTCAGGCACAGATACGCAGTATTTT. V is TRBV24-1 and J is TRBJ2-3; D gene ambiguous. Looked up from germline, CDR1 is KGHDR and CDR2 is SFDVKD. The V end was cut by 9 bases, the J end by 1 base, with 10 bases between. The CDR3 sequence is 13 residues long.

This clonotype was seen a few times. The J gene is TRBJ2-6, the V gene TRBV6-1; D gene uncertain. CDR3 length: 15 amino acids. Per germline, CDR1 MNHNS and CDR2 SASEGT. V dropped 7 bases and J dropped 0 bases, with 10 bases sitting between them. The CDR3 nucleotides read TGTGCCAGCACGGCAGCACACTCTGGGGCCAACGTCCTGACTTTC. Translation gives CASTAAHSGANVLTF.

This clonotype was detected many times. This chain connects TRBV20-1 to TRBJ2-2; tentatively, D is TRBD1 or TRBD2 (5 bases each). The germline CDR1 and CDR2 sequences are DFQATT and SNEGSKA (reference sequence). The CDR3 is made up of 14 amino acids. V was cut by 2 bases and J by 4 bases, with 11 bases left in between. CDR3 in amino acids: CSARPGPGTGELFF. The CDR3 DNA is TGCAGTGCTAGACCGGGGCCGGGCACCGGGGAGCTGTTTTTT.

Many counts were recorded for this clonotype. This chain connects TRBV18 to TRBJ2-2, with D perhaps matching TRBD1 (5 bases). CDR1 and CDR2 (germline): KGHSH, LQKENI. V lost 0 bases and J 6 bases, leaving 14 bases between the germline ends. The CDR3 totals 16 residues. CDR3 amino acids: CASSPPAGKVAGELFF. In DNA, the CDR3 is TGTGCCAGCTCACCACCAGCAGGGAAGGTCGCCGGGGAGCTGTTTTTT.